Sequencing of this T cell receptor beta chain was carried out in a study of T cell responses to AZD1222 COVID-19 vaccine. Looking at the study overall: Second doses at about 4 or about 12 weeks were pooled.

Assay used: immunoSEQ multiplex PCR; TCRdb lists only in-frame clones, some missing. The sample holds approximately 50,000 clones, over 70% seen once. Germline values: CDR1 SGHRS, CDR2 YFSETQ. This CDR3 is built from 18 residues. V was trimmed by 0 bases and J by 0 bases, leaving 18 bases between them. Notes on this clone: What it binds is unknown.

General study results and limits: Just six AZD1222 recipients tested seropositive at baseline. The peak T cell response came first, and repertoires were sampled only after it.

This sequence was found in an adult in good health. V gene TRBV5-1 combines with J gene TRBJ1-2; a weak D match, TRBD1 (6 bases). The sample here was peripheral blood, taken on day 0 of AZD1222 vaccination. The CDR3 is CASSLATGGRSPNYGYTF. DNA of the CDR3: TGCGCCAGCAGCTTGGCGACGGGGGGGCGCTCCCCTAACTATGGCTACACCTTC.